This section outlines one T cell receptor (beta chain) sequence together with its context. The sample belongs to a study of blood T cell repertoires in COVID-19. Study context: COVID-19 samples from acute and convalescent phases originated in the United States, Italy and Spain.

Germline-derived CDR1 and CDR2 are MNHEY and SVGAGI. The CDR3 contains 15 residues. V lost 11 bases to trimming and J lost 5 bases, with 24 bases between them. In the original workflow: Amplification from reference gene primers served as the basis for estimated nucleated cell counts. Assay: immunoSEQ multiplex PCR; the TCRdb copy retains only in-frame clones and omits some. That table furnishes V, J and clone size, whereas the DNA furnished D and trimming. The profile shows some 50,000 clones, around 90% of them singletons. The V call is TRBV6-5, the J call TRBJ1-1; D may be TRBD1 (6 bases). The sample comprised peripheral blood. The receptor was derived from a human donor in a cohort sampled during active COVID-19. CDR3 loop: CAVSQRQGRGTEAFF. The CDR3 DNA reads TGTGCCGTGTCACAAAGGCAGGGGAGGGGGACTGAAGCTTTCTTT.